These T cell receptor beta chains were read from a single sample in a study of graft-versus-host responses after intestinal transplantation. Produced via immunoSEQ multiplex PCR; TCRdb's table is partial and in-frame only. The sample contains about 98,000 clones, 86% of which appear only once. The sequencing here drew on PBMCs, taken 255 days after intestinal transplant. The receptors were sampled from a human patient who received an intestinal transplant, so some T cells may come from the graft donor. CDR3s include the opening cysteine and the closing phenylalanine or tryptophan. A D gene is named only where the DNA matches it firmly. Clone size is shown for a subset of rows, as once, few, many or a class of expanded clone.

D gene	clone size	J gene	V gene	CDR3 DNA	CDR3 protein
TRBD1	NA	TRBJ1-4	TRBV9	TGTGCCAGCCAGGGGGCCAATAATGAAAAACTGTTTTTT	CASQGANNEKLFF
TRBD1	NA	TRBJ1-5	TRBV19	TGTGCCAGTAGTTTGGGACAGGGGGCGGGTCAGCCCCAGCATTTT	CASSLGQGAGQPQHF
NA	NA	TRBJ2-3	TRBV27	TGTGCCAGCAGTTTATGGCTCAGTCCCTCAGATACGCAGTATTTT	CASSLWLSPSDTQYF
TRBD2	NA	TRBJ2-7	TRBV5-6	TGTGCCAGCAGCTTGGTGGCTAGCGGGGTCTACGAGCAGTACTTC	CASSLVASGVYEQYF
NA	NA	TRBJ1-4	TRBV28	TGTGCCAGCAGTTTCTCTTCCCGGGACAATGAAAAACTGTTTTTT	CASSFSSRDNEKLFF
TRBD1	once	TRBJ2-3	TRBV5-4	TGTGCCAGCAGCCCGAGGGGGCGCACAGATACGCAGTATTTT	CASSPRGRTDTQYF
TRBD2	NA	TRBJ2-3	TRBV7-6	TGTGCCAGCAGCTTACCCGATCTAGCGGGGGATCTTGATACGCAGTATTTT	CASSLPDLAGDLDTQYF
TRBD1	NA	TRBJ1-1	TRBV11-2	TGTGCCAGCAGCTTAGTGGACAGGATGAACACTGAAGCTTTCTTT	CASSLVDRMNTEAFF
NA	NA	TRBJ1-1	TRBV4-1	TGCGCCAGCAGCCAAGAAGCTAAGGGGTACACTGAAGCTTTCTTT	CASSQEAKGYTEAFF
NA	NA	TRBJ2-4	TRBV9	TGTGCCAGCAGCGTAAGTCAGGGAGGCAAAAACATTCAGTACTTC	CASSVSQGGKNIQYF
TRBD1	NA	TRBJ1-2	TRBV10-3	TGTGCCATCAACGGGGACAGGTCCTATGGCTACACCTTC	CAINGDRSYGYTF
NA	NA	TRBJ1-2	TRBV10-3	TGTGCCATCAGTGGAGACAGCTTCTATGGCTACACCTTC	CAISGDSFYGYTF
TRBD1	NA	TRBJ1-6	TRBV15	TGTGCCACCAGCAGAGATTGGGGGACAGGGGCGTTACGTGGATCACCCCTCCACTTT	CATSRDWGTGALRGSPLHF
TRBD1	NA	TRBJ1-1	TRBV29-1	TGCAGCGTTGAGGATAAGGACAGGGGTAACACTGAAGCTTTCTTT	CSVEDKDRGNTEAFF
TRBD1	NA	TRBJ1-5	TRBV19	TGTGCCAGTAGTATAGCGAGACAGGGATTAGACCAGCCCCAGCATTTT	CASSIARQGLDQPQHF
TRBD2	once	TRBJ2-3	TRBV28	TGTGCCAGCAGTTTCGGGACTAGCAAGCCAGATACGCAGTATTTT	CASSFGTSKPDTQYF
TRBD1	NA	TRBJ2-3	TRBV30	TGTGCCTGGAGTTCCCCGGGACAGGGTCCAGATACGCAGTATTTT	CAWSSPGQGPDTQYF
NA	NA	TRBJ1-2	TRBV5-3	TGTGCCAGAAGCTTGGGAGGGCGCTTCTATGGCTACACCTTC	CARSLGGRFYGYTF
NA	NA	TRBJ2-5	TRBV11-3	TGTGCCAGCAGCTGGAGGGTGGGAGAGACCCAGTACTTC	CASSWRVGETQYF
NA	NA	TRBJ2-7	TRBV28	TGTGCCAGCAGTCCGCGGCACGAGCAGTACTTC	CASSPRHEQYF
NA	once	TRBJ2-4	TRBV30	TGTGCCTGGAGTGTGCAGGGGACTCTATTAGCCAAAAACATTCAGTACTTC	CAWSVQGTLLAKNIQYF
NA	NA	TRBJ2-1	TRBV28	TGTGCCAGCAGTTCCGACAGGGAGGTGGATGAGCAGTTCTTC	CASSSDREVDEQFF
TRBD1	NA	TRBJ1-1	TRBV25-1	TGTGCCAGCAGCGAGACAGGGGCTAACACTGAAGCTTTCTTT	CASSETGANTEAFF
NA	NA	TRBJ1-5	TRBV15	TGTGCCACCAGCAGACTAGGTCAGCCCCAGCATTTT	CATSRLGQPQHF
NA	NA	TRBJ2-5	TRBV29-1	TGCAGCGTTGGCGTCCCCTACGGGACCCAGTACTTC	CSVGVPYGTQYF
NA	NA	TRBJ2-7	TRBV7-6	TGTGCCAGCAGCTTAGCAACAAGCTTCTCCGAGCAGTACTTC	CASSLATSFSEQYF
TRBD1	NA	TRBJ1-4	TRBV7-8	TGTGCCAGCAGCTCCGGTGGGGAGGCCAGGGGGGGAAAACTGTTTTTT	CASSSGGEARGGKLFF
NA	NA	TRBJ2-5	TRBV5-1	TGCGCCAGCAGCTCTGGACGGGGAGAGGAGACCCAGTACTTC	CASSSGRGEETQYF
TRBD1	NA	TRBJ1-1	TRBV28	TGTGCCAGCAGTTTATTCTACACAGGGGGCTCCGCGAGGAACACTGAAGCTTTCTTT	CASSLFYTGGSARNTEAFF
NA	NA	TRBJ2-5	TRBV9	TGTGCCAGCAGCGTAGATCAGGCGGGATTAGGAGAGACCCAGTACTTC	CASSVDQAGLGETQYF
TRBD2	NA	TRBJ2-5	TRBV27	TGTGCCAGCAGCCCCCAACTAGCGGGGGTAGAGACCCAGTACTTC	CASSPQLAGVETQYF
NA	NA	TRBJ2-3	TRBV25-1	TGTGCCAGCACCTCACGTCGGGGGTTGGGAGCAGATACGCAGTATTTT	CASTSRRGLGADTQYF
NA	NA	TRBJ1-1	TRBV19	TGTGCCAGTAGTAAGGTGGCGAACACTGAAGCTTTCTTT	CASSKVANTEAFF
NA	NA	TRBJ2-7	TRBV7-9	TGTGCCAGCAGTTCCGGACAGAGCTACGAGCAGTACTTC	CASSSGQSYEQYF
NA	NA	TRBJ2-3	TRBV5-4	TGTGCCAGCAGCTTGCGGGTGGAAGGCACAGATACGCAGTATTTT	CASSLRVEGTDTQYF
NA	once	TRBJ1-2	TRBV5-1	TGCGCCAGCAGCGGAGTTAACTATGGCTACACCTTC	CASSGVNYGYTF
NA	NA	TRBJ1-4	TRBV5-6	TGTGCCAGCAGCTTGATCCGGAATGAAAAACTGTTTTTT	CASSLIRNEKLFF
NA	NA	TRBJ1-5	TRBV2	TGTGCCAGCAGTCTTAGCAGCAATCAGCCCCAGCATTTT	CASSLSSNQPQHF
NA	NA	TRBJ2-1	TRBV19	TGTGCCAGTAGTATCGCAGGGGCATTACCGTTCTTC	CASSIAGALPFF
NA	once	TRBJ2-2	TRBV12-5	TGTGCTAGTGGACTAGAATCCGGGGAGCTGTTTTTT	CASGLESGELFF
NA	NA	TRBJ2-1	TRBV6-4	TGTGCCAGCAGTCCGGACGCGAGCTCCTACAATGAGCAGTTCTTC	CASSPDASSYNEQFF
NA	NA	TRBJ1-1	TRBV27	TGTGCCAGCAGTTTGGAGGGCAGGGAGGAAGGGAACACTGAAGCTTTCTTT	CASSLEGREEGNTEAFF
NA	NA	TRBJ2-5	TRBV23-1	TGCGCCAGCAGTCGGGCGGGGCTCCAAGAGACCCAGTACTTC	CASSRAGLQETQYF
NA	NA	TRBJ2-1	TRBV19	TGTGCCACGGTAACCCGGGAGTCCGGTGAGCAGTTCTTC	CATVTRESGEQFF
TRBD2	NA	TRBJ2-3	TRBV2	TGTGCCAGCAGTGTTGCTAGCGGGGGGAGCACAGATACGCAGTATTTT	CASSVASGGSTDTQYF
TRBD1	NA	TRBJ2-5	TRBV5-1	TGCGCCAGCAGCCACCGGACAGGGGTTGGGGAGACCCAGTACTTC	CASSHRTGVGETQYF
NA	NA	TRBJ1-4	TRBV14	TGTGCCAGCAGGGTTGAAAGGCGCGAAAAACTGTTTTTT	CASRVERREKLFF
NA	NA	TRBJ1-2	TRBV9	TGTGCCAGCAGCTCCCGGGACGGTCCTAACTATGGCTACACCTTC	CASSSRDGPNYGYTF
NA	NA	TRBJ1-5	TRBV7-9	TGTGCCAGCAGCTTTGGTAGCAATCAGCCCCAGCATTTT	CASSFGSNQPQHF
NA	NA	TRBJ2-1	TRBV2	TGTGCCAGCAGTGAAATCGCGGACACCGTACCCCTGGGGGGAGAGCAGTTCTTC	CASSEIADTVPLGGEQFF
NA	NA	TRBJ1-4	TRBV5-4	TGTGCCAGCAGCTTGGGACCAGCAACTAATGAAAAACTGTTTTTT	CASSLGPATNEKLFF
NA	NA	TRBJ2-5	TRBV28	TGTGCCAGCAGGTCACTAGCCGGGAGTTCCCAAGAGACCCAGTACTTC	CASRSLAGSSQETQYF
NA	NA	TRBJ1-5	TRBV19	TGTGCCAGTAGTTCGGCTTTGTTTTATCAGCCCCAGCATTTT	CASSSALFYQPQHF
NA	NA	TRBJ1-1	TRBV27	TGTGCCAGCAGTCTATCGGGGCAGGGGATGCTGGGCACTGAAGCTTTCTTT	CASSLSGQGMLGTEAFF
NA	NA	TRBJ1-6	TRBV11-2	TGTGCCAGCAGCTTAGTGGGGCAGGCCCTCCACTTT	CASSLVGQALHF
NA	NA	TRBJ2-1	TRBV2	TGTGCCAGCAGTGAAAGGGCGGCGAGCTCCTACAATGAGCAGTTCTTC	CASSERAASSYNEQFF
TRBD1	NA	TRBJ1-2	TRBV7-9	TGTGCCAGCAGCTCATCGGGACAGGGGTCTAACTATGGCTACACCTTC	CASSSSGQGSNYGYTF
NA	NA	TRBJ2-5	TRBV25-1	TGTGCCAGCAGTGAATATGAGGGGGAGGAGACCCAGTACTTC	CASSEYEGEETQYF
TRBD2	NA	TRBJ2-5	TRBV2	TGTGCCACCACGGGGGGGTGGCGGGAGACCCAGTACTTC	CATTGGWRETQYF